This TCR beta chain is drawn from a study of OX40 agonist ivuxolimab in advanced cancers. Study overall: An agonistic anti-OX40 (CD134) antibody, ivuxolimab, was used to treat the patients.

Libraries were prepared by immunoSEQ multiplex PCR; TCRdb keeps only in-frame clonotypes and omits some of them. This table holds around 14,000 clones, roughly nine tenths found once. This CDR3 has 15 amino acids. Trimming removed 4 bases from V and 3 bases from J; junction bases left unmatched: 7. CDR1 is SGHRS and CDR2 is YFSETQ in the germline V gene. The source is an adult with an advanced solid tumor such as melanoma, head and neck, liver or kidney cancer. The specimen was CD4+ or CD8+ T cells sorted from blood, collected in a trial of the OX40 agonist ivuxolimab. V gene TRBV5-1 combines with J gene TRBJ1-1; 9 positions agree with TRBD1. As DNA, the CDR3 is TGCGCCAGCAGCGGAAACAGGGGGCAAGACACTGAAGCTTTCTTT. Protein: CASSGNRGQDTEAFF.